This passage covers 26 T cell receptor beta chains from one sample sequenced in a study of Graves' ophthalmopathy and Graves' hyperthyroidism. RNA transcripts provided the template for amplifying TCR beta CDR3 regions. After a first-round RT-PCR with HTBI primers, a second-round multiplex PCR was run. TCRdb redid the calling of the multiplex PCR reads with MiXCR, one entry per CDR3 protein. This sample yields approximately 330,000 distinct CDR3 sequences, of which 15% to 20% are seen a single time; 12% belongs to the top ten. Material for sequencing was peripheral blood. The receptors were gathered from an adult man with Graves' ophthalmopathy.

The chain has TRBV29-1 and TRBJ2-5, with TRBD1 identical over 12 bases. V gave up 6 bases and J gave up 5 bases; unmatched junction bases: 10. The germline V gene has CDR1 SQVTM and CDR2 ANQGSEA. CDR3 length equals 15 residues. Here the CDR3 reads CSVEGGTGGGETQYF. CDR3 in DNA: TGCAGCGTGGAGGGCGGGACAGGGGGCGGTGAGACCCAGTACTTC.

In this sample, this clonotype turned up many times. This rearrangement joins TRBV6-5 to TRBJ1-1, with D possibly matching TRBD1 (6 bases). The CDR3 has 13 amino acids. The germline CDR1 and CDR2 sequences are MNHEY and SVGAGI. The V end lost 5 bases, the J end lost 4 bases, and 11 bases lay between the germline ends. The DNA for the CDR3 is TGTGCCAGCAGTCATGGACAGACCACTGAAGCTTTCTTT. It codes for CASSHGQTTEAFF.

This clonotype was found many times. The chain is built from TRBV19 and TRBJ2-2; D is perhaps TRBD2 (5 bases). V dropped 4 bases and J dropped 1 base, with 7 bases sitting between them. The germline CDR1 and CDR2 sequences are LNHDA and SQIVND (reference sequence). The CDR3 spans 14 residues. The CDR3 DNA reads TGTGCCAGTAGTAGCGGGCTGAACACCGGGGAGCTGTTTTTT. Its translation is CASSSGLNTGELFF.

This chain connects TRBV7-2 to TRBJ2-7; D unresolved. Germline assignment: CDR1 SGHTA and CDR2 FQGNSA. The CDR3 covers 12 residues. V dropped 5 bases and J dropped 8 bases, with 13 bases sitting between them. The CDR3 bases are TGTGCCAGCAGCCCCGGCCTTCTCAAGCAGTACTTC. Translated: CASSPGLLKQYF.

This clonotype occurred many times. This chain links TRBV24-1 with TRBJ1-5; a weak D match, TRBD1 (5 bases). Germline values: CDR1 KGHDR, CDR2 SFDVKD. The CDR3 length is 12 residues. V dropped 5 bases and J dropped 11 bases, with 12 bases sitting between them. CDR3 bases: TGTGCCACCAGTGTCCCGGGGGGGTCCCAGCATTTT. Residues: CATSVPGGSQHF.

This clonotype was seen repeatedly, ten times or more. J is TRBJ2-7 and V is TRBV18, with D unclear. This CDR3 has 13 amino acids. The germline CDR1 and CDR2 sequences are KGHSH and LQKENI. The V end lost 3 bases, the J end lost 8 bases, and 14 bases lay between the germline ends. Here the CDR3 reads CASSPGPVLQQYF. CDR3 DNA: TGTGCCAGCTCACCCGGGCCCGTTTTGCAGCAGTACTTC.

This clonotype was recorded at least ten times. The chain is built from TRBV12-3 or TRBV12-4 and TRBJ1-3; D unresolved. The CDR3 loop spans 17 amino acids. V was trimmed by 5 bases and J by 2 bases, leaving 19 bases between them. CDR3 amino acids: CASSDDLGRWAGNTIYF. The CDR3, as DNA: TGTGCCAGCAGTGATGACCTGGGGAGATGGGCTGGAAACACCATATATTTT.

This clonotype was seen many times. J is TRBJ1-1 and V is TRBV3-1; 7 bases align to TRBD1. The CDR3 spans 15 residues. The germline V gene encodes CDR1 LGHDT and CDR2 YNNKEL (reference sequence). V shed 4 bases and J 7 bases; nucleotides not matched to a gene: 12. CDR3 DNA: TGTGCCAGCAGCCCCAGACAGGGAAGCCTTCTTGAAGCTTTCTTT. It is translated as CASSPRQGSLLEAFF.

The J gene is TRBJ2-2, the V gene TRBV4-3; D possibly uses TRBD1 or TRBD2 (6 bases each). Germline CDR1 reads LGHNA; CDR2 reads YSLEER. The CDR3 is 17 residues long. V was pared by 0 bases and J by 4 bases, with 15 bases between. CDR3 in DNA: TGCGCCAGCAGCCAAGATACGGGGGCAGTGCGCACCGGGGAGCTGTTTTTT. As protein: CASSQDTGAVRTGELFF.

This clonotype has ten or more counts. V gene TRBV28 combines with J gene TRBJ1-5; D is unclear. Germline CDR1 is MDHEN and CDR2 is SYDVKM. This CDR3 is 14 amino acids long. Trimming stripped 6 bases from V and 3 bases from J, with 12 bases between. Here the CDR3 reads CASRTDGPNQPQHF. The CDR3, as DNA: TGTGCCAGCAGAACCGACGGACCCAATCAGCCCCAGCATTTT.

This clonotype was found many times. The chain joins TRBV9 to TRBJ1-3, with D hard to call. CDR3 length: 16 residues. The germline gives CDR1 SGDLS, CDR2 YYNGEE. Trimming pared 0 bases from V and 0 bases from J, leaving 10 bases between. CDR3 sequence reads: CASSVARASSGNTIYF. CDR3 nucleotide sequence: TGTGCCAGCAGCGTAGCCCGGGCCAGCTCTGGAAACACCATATATTTT.

This chain links TRBV30 with TRBJ2-7; a weak D match, TRBD2 (6 bases). V lost 0 bases and J lost 3, with 9 bases in between. The CDR3 contains 13 residues. The germline V gene encodes CDR1 GTSNPN and CDR2 SVGIG (reference sequence). The CDR3 nucleotides read TGTGCCTGGAGTGTAGTGGGGGGCTACGAGCAGTACTTC. This gives the protein CAWSVVGGYEQYF.

This clonotype was seen many times. The chain joins TRBV13 to TRBJ1-2, with D perhaps matching TRBD1 (6 bases). CDR3 length equals 17 residues. The germline gives CDR1 PRHDT, CDR2 FYEKMQ (reference sequence). V dropped 3 bases and J dropped 6 bases, with 23 bases sitting between them. The CDR3 coding sequence is TGTGCCAGCAGCTTTACCCTCGGGGGGCCCCGGGGAAATGGCTACACCTTC. Amino acids: CASSFTLGGPRGNGYTF.

A word on this clonotype: This may arise from a read error, as a much more abundant clone is one base away. This chain uses TRBV20-1 with TRBJ2-7; no clear D gene. The CDR3 contains 13 residues. Germline V lookup: CDR1 DFQATT, CDR2 SNEGSKA (reference sequence). Deletions cut 2 bases from V and 5 bases from J, with 13 bases between. The CDR3 loop reads CSARSAAPDEQYF. The CDR3 bases are TGCAGTGCTAGATCGGCAGCCCCCGACGAGCAGTACTTC.

This clonotype was counted ten times or more. The V call is TRBV6-5, the J call TRBJ1-2, with D possibly TRBD1 on 5 matching bases. Germline V gene lookup returns CDR1 MNHEY and CDR2 SVGAGI. Trimming took 2 bases from V and 5 from J, leaving 15 bases between them. The CDR3 has 15 residues. CDR3 sequence reads: CASSYAWRGPYGYTF. CDR3 coding DNA: TGTGCCAGCAGTTACGCCTGGCGGGGCCCGTATGGCTACACCTTC.

The sample holds many counts of this clonotype. The chain recombines TRBV28 with TRBJ2-6, with D unresolved. The germline V and J ends were trimmed by 3 bases and 0 bases, with 12 bases remaining between them. The CDR3 is made up of 17 amino acids. Per the germline V gene, CDR1 is MDHEN and CDR2 is SYDVKM. DNA of the CDR3: TGTGCCAGCAGTTTGACTCACTTAAGCTCTGGGGCCAACGTCCTGACTTTC. Encoded protein: CASSLTHLSSGANVLTF.

The CDR3 protein is CASSSPGQGLEQYF. The DNA of the CDR3 is TGTGCCAGCAGTAGCCCGGGACAGGGACTTGAGCAGTACTTC. This chain joins TRBV12-3 or TRBV12-4 and TRBJ2-7; 9 bases match TRBD1. V gave up 5 bases and J gave up 7 bases; unmatched junction bases: 9. This CDR3 comprises 14 residues.

This clonotype was observed a few times. The chain uses TRBV6-1 and TRBJ2-5; 14 bases match TRBD2. CDR3 size: 17 residues. From germline, CDR1 is MNHNS and CDR2 SASEGT. V lost 4 bases, J lost 2 bases, and 6 bases stayed unmatched. This CDR3 reads CASSAPGLAGVQETQYF. CDR3 coding DNA: TGTGCCAGCAGTGCGCCGGGACTAGCGGGGGTGCAAGAGACCCAGTACTTC.

This clonotype has ten or more counts. The chain has TRBV6-2 or TRBV6-3 and TRBJ1-2; no clear D gene. Between the trimmed V and J ends, which lost 4 bases and 9 bases, there was a span of 18 bases. CDR3 size: 14 residues. The germline CDR1 and CDR2 sequences are MNHEY and SVGEGT. The CDR3 loop is CASSSPPAAGSYTF. For the CDR3, the DNA is TGTGCCAGCAGTTCCCCCCCGGCTGCCGGGAGCTACACCTTC.

The chain links TRBV28 to TRBJ1-5; no reliable D call. Between the trimmed V and J ends, which lost 3 bases and 5 bases, there was a span of 5 bases. Germline CDR1 reads MDHEN; CDR2 reads SYDVKM. The CDR3 extends over 12 amino acids. The CDR3 DNA sequence: TGTGCCAGCAGTTTTACCCATCAGCCCCAGCATTTT. It specifies CASSFTHQPQHF.

This clonotype was counted ten times or more. J is TRBJ2-2 and V is TRBV28, with 9 nucleotides matching TRBD1. The J segment lost 4 bases and the V segment lost 3 bases, leaving 3 bases of the junction unmatched. Germline CDR1 is MDHEN and CDR2 is SYDVKM. The CDR3 extends over 15 amino acids. The CDR3, as DNA: TGTGCCAGCAGTTTGACAGGGGGGATCACCGGGGAGCTGTTTTTT. Its protein product is CASSLTGGITGELFF.

This clonotype was recorded at least ten times. This sequence joins TRBV6-6 and TRBJ2-7; no clear D gene. Germline V lookup: CDR1 MNHNY, CDR2 SVGAGI (reference sequence). Deletions cut 2 bases from V and 6 bases from J, with 8 bases between. The CDR3 has 12 amino acids. CDR3 sequence: CASSYRPPEQYF. The CDR3, as DNA: TGTGCCAGCAGTTACCGGCCCCCCGAGCAGTACTTC.

This clonotype was detected many times. CDR3 loop: CASRTIGGGTAFF. Here the CDR3 DNA reads TGTGCCAGCAGAACAATAGGGGGTGGTACGGCTTTCTTT. The V call is TRBV6-1, the J call TRBJ1-1; perhaps TRBD1 as D (6 bases). Trimming cost V 6 bases and J 11 bases, with 19 bases left between them. The CDR3 consists of 13 residues. Germline V CDR1 and CDR2: MNHNS, SASEGT.

This clonotype showed up many times. The chain carries TRBV12-3 or TRBV12-4 and TRBJ1-1; no definite D call. The CDR3 length is 14 residues. V lost 3 bases to trimming and J lost 8 bases, with 16 bases between them. In DNA form, the CDR3 reads TGTGCCAGCAGTTTGGGGTTGGGCCTTCGGGAAGCTTTCTTT. Translation gives CASSLGLGLREAFF.

Concerning this clonotype: With a much larger clone just one base away, this may be a read error. J is TRBJ2-7 and V is TRBV30; possibly TRBD1 or TRBD2 for D (5 bases each). Germline CDR1 GTSNPN, CDR2 SVGIG (reference sequence). This CDR3 comprises 11 residues. The CDR3 is CAWSRGYKQYF. CDR3 in DNA: TGTGCCTGGAGTCGGGGCTACAAGCAGTACTTC.

The CDR3 bases are TGTGCCAGCAGACAGGACGAGAGTACTGAAGCTTTCTTT. This encodes CASRQDESTEAFF. The chain recombines TRBV6-1 with TRBJ1-1, with D possibly TRBD1 on 5 matching bases. V lost 6 bases to trimming and J lost 5 bases, with 13 bases between them. The CDR3 extends over 13 amino acids. Germline V CDR1 and CDR2: MNHNS, SASEGT.